The source of this T cell receptor (beta chain) is a study of cytomegalovirus exposure and HLA in healthy donors. General study points: It was found in a later analysis that first-cohort TCR clusters tended to co-occur in the 120 validation repertoires. Confirmation in vitro established that three CMV-associated chains were specific for CMV antigens.

With regard to this clone: Its antigen is as yet unknown.

TCRdb's table, derived via immunoSEQ multiplex PCR, lists solely in-frame clones and lacks some. This table has some 110,000 clones, approximately 90% appearing once. Germline lookup yields CDR1 SGDLS and CDR2 YYNGEE. V was trimmed by 4 bases and J by 0 bases, leaving 12 bases between them. CDR3 length: 15 amino acids. Input material: PBMCs. The TCR sequence derives from a young man in good health and CMV-seropositive. The chain couples TRBV9 to TRBJ2-3, with D hard to call. The DNA of the CDR3 is TGTGCCAGCAGCCGTTCCCCTCAGAGCACAGATACGCAGTATTTT. This encodes CASSRSPQSTDTQYF.